This T cell receptor beta chain was sequenced for a study of PD-1 blockade in classical Hodgkin lymphoma. Produced via immunoSEQ multiplex PCR; TCRdb's table is partial and in-frame only. In the table there are some 26,000 clones, roughly 89% of which are singletons. Germline-derived CDR1 and CDR2 are SGHTA and FQGNSA. This CDR3 comprises 17 residues. The trim removed 1 base at V and 6 bases at J, leaving 7 bases unmatched. Exposure to brentuximab vedotin varied, and each patient had relapsed following autologous stem cell transplantation. Using magnetic negative selection, the CD4+ T cells were separated out of thawed PBMCs.

The sample in question was CD4+ T cells from blood, obtained at baseline. The sequence was obtained from a human donor with classical Hodgkin lymphoma. The V and J genes are TRBV7-2 and TRBJ2-1, with 12 bases matching TRBD2. CDR3 sequence reads: CASSLGLAGVSGNEQFF. DNA for the CDR3: TGTGCCAGCAGCTTAGGACTAGCGGGGGTATCGGGCAATGAGCAGTTCTTC.